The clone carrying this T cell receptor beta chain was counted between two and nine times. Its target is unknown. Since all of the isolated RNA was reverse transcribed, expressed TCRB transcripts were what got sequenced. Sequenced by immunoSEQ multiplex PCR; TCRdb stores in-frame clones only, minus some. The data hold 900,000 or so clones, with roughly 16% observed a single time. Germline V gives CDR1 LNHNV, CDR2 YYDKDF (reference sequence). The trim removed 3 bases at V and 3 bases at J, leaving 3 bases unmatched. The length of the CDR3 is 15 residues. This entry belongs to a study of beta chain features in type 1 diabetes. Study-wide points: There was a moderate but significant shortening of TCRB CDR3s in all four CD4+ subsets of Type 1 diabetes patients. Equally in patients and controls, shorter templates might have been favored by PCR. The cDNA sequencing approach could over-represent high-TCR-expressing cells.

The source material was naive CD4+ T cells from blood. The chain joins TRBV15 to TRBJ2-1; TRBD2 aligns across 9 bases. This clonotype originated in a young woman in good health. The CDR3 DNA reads TGTGCCACCAGCAGGCTGACTAGCGGCTACAATGAGCAGTTCTTC. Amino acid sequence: CATSRLTSGYNEQFF.